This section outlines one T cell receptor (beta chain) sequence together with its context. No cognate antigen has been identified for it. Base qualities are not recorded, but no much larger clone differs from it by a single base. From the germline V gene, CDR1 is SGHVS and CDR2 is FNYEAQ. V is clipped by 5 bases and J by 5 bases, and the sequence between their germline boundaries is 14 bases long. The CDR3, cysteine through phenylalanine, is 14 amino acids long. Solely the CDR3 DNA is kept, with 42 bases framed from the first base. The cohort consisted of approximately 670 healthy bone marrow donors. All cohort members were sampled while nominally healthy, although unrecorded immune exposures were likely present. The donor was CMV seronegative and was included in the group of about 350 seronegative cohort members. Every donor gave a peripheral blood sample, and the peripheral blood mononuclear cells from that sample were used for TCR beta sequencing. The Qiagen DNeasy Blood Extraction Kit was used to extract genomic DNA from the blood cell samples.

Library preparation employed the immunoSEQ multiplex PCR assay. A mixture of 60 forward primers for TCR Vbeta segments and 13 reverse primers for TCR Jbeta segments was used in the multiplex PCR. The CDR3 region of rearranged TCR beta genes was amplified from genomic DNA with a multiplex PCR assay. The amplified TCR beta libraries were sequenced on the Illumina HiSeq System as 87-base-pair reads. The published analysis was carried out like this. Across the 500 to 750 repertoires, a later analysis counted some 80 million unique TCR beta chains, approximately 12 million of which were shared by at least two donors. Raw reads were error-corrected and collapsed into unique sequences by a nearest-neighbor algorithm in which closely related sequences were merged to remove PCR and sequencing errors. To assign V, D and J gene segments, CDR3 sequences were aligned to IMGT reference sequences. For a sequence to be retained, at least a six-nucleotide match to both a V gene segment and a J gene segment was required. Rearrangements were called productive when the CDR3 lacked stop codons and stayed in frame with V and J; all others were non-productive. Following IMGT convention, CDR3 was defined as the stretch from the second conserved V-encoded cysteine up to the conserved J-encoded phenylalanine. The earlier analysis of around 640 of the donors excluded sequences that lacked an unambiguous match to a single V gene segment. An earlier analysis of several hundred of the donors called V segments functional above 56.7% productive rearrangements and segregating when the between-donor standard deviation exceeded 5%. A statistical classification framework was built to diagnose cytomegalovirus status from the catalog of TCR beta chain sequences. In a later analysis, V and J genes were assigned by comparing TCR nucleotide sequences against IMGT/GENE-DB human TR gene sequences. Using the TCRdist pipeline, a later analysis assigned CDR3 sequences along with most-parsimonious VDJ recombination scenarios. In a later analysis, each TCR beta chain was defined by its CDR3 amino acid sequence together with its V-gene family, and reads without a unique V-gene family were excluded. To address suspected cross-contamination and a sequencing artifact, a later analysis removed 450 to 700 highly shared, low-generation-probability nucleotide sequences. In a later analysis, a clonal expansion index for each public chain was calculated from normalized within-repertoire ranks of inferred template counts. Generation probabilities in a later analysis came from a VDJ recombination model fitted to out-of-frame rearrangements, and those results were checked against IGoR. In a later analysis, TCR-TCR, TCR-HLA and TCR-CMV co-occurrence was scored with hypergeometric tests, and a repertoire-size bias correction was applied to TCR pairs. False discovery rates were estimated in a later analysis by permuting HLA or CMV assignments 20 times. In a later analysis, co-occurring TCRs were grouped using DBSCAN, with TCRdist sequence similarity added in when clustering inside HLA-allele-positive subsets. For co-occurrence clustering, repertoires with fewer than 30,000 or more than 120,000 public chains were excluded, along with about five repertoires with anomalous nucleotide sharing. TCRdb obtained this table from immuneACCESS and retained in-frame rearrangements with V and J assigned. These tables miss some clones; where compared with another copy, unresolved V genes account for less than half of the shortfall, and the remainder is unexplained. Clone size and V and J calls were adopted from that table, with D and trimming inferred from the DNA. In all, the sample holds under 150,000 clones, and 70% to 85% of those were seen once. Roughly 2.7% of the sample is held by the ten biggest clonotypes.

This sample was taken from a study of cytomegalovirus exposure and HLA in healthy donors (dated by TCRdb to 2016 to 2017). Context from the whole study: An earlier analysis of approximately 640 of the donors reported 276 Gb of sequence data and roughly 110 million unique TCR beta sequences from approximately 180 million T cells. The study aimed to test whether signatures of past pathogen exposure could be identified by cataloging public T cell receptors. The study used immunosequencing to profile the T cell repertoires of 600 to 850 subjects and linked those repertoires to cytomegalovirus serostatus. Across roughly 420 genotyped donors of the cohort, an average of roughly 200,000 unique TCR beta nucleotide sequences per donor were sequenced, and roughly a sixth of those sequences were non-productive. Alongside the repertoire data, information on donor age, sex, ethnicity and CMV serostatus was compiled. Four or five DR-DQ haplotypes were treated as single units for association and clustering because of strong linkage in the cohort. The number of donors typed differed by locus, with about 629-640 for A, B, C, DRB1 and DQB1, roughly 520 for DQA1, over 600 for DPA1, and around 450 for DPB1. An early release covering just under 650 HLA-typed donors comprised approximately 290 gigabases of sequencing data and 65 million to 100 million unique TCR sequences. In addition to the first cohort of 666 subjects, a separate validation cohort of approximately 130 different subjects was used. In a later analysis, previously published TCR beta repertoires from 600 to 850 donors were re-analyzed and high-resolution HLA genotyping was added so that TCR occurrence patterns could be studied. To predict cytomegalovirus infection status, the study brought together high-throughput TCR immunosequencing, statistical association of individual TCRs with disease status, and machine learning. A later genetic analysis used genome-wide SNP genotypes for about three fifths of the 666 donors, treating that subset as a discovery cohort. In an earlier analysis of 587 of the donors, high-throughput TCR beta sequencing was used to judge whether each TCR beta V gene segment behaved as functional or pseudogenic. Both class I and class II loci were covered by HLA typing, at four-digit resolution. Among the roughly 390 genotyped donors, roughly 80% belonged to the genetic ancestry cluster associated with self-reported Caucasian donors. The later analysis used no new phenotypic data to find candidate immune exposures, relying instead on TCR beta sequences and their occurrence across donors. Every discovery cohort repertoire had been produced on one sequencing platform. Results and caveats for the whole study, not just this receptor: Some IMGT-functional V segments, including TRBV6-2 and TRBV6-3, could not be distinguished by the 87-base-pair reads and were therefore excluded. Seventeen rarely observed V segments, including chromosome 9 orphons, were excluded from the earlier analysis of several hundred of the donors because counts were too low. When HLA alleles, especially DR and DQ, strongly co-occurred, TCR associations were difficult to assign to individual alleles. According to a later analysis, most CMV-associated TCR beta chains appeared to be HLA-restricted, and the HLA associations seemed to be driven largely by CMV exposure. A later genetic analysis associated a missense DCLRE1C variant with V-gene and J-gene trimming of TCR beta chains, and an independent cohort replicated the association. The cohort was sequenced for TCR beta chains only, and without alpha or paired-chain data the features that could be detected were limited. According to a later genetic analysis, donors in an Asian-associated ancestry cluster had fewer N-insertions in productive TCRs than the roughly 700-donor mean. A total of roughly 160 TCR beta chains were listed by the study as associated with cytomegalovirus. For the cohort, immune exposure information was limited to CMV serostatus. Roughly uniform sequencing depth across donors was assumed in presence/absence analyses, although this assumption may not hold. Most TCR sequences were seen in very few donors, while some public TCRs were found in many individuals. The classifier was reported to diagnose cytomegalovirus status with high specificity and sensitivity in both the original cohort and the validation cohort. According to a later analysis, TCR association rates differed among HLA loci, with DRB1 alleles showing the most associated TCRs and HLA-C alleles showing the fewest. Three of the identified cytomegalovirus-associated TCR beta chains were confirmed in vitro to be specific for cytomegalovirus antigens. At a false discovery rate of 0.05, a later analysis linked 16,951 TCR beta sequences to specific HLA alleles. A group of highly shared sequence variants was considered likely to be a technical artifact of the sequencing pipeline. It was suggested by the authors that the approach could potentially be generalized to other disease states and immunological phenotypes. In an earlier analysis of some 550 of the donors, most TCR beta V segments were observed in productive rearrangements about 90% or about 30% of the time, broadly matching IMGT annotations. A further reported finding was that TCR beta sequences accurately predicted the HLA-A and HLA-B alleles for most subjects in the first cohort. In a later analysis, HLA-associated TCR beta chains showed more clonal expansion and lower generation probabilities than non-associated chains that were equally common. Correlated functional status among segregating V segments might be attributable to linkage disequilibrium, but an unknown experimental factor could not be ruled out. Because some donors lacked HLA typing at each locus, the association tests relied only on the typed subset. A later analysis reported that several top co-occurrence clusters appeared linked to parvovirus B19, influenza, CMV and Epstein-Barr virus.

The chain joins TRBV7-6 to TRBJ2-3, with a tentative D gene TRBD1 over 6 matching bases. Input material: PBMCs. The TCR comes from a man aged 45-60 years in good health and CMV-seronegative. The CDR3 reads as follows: CASSSGQSGDTQYF. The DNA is TGTGCCAGCAGCAGCGGACAGTCGGGAGATACGCAGTATTTT. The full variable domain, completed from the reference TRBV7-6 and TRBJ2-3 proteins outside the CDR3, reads GAGVSQSPRYKVTKRGQDVALRCDPISGHVSLYWYRQALGQGPEFLTYFNYEAQQDKSGLPNDRFSAERPEGSISTLTIQRTEQRDSAMYRCASSSGQSGDTQYFGPGTRLTVL.